Shown below are 14 T cell receptor beta chains from a single sample sequenced in a study of response to subunit inactivated influenza vaccine. TCRdb called the RT-PCR reads again in MiXCR, with one record for every CDR3 protein. The sample records 700,000 to 800,000 distinct CDR3 sequences, around 20% being singletons. Sequences were derived from PBMCs from blood, sampled around 5 days after vaccination. The receptors shown here come from a man aged 50-59 years who received an inactivated influenza vaccine.

The chain uses TRBV29-1 and TRBJ2-5, with a tentative D call TRBD1 (5 bases). The CDR3 has 11 amino acids. V gave up 4 bases and J gave up 6 bases, with 9 bases separating them. Looked up from germline, CDR1 is SQVTM and CDR2 is ANQGSEA. In nucleotides, the CDR3 is TGCAGCGTTGGACAGTTCCAGACCCAGTACTTC. It translates to CSVGQFQTQYF. The full variable domain, completed using reference TRBV29-1 and TRBJ2-5, is SAVISQKPSRDICQRGTSLTIQCQVDSQVTMMFWYRQQPGQSLTLIATANQGSEATYESGFVIDKFPISRPNLTFSTLTVSNMSPEDSSIYLCSVGQFQTQYFGPGTRLLVL.

A few counts support this clonotype. This chain uses TRBV20-1 with TRBJ2-7, with 15 positions matching TRBD2. The CDR3 sequence is 18 residues long. V trimming: 0 bases; J trimming: 2 bases; junction bases outside the gene matches: 8. The germline V gene encodes CDR1 DFQATT and CDR2 SNEGSKA (reference sequence). The CDR3, as DNA: TGCAGTGCTAGAGATTCCGGGACTAGCGGGAGGACTACCTACGAGCAGTACTTC. This translates into CSARDSGTSGRTTYEQYF.

The chain is built from TRBV4-2 and TRBJ2-3, with D tentatively TRBD1 or TRBD2 (5 bases each). Per germline, CDR1 LGHNA and CDR2 YNFKEQ. V lost 4 bases, J lost 5 bases, and 19 bases lay in between. This CDR3 region has 16 residues. The CDR3 sequence: CASSRGTASWGDTQYF. In nucleotides, the CDR3 is TGTGCCAGCAGCCGGGGGACCGCATCCTGGGGAGATACGCAGTATTTT.

Only a few counts were recorded for this clonotype. The CDR3 region has the DNA TGTGCCAGCAGCCGACAGGAAGGTTACAATGAGCAGTTCTTC. It translates to CASSRQEGYNEQFF. V gene TRBV7-2 combines with J gene TRBJ2-1, with a weak D call TRBD1 (6 bases). The V gene's germline CDR1 is SGHTA and CDR2 FQGNSA. V was shortened by 5 bases and J by 4 bases, with 12 bases between the two germline ends. The CDR3 contains 14 residues.

This clonotype was detected many times. This chain connects TRBV5-1 to TRBJ2-2; D might be TRBD1 (5 bases). Germline CDR1 SGHRS, CDR2 YFSETQ. The V end lost 4 bases, the J end lost 1 base, and 11 bases lay between the germline ends. This CDR3 contains 15 residues. The CDR3 sequence is CASSPSTGNTGELFF. The CDR3 DNA follows: TGCGCCAGCAGCCCAAGTACAGGGAACACCGGGGAGCTGTTTTTT.

This clonotype was detected only a few times. This chain uses TRBV20-1 with TRBJ2-4; D unresolved. Germline values: CDR1 DFQATT, CDR2 SNEGSKA (reference sequence). CDR3 length: 13 residues. V lost 3 bases and J 0 bases, leaving 6 bases between the germline ends. CDR3 sequence reads: CSARSIAKNIQYF. CDR3 coding DNA: TGCAGTGCTAGGAGTATAGCCAAAAACATTCAGTACTTC.

This clonotype has only a few counts. The CDR3 nucleotides read TGTGCCAGCAGTTCATCGAATACGCAGTATTTT. Protein product: CASSSSNTQYF. The chain recombines TRBV6-2 or TRBV6-3 with TRBJ2-3; D not resolved. The CDR3 sequence is 11 residues long. Germline assignment: CDR1 MNHEY and CDR2 SVGEGT. V lost 4 bases and J lost 7, with 6 bases in between.

V gene TRBV27 combines with J gene TRBJ2-3; TRBD2 matches at 7 bases. Germline CDR1 reads MNHEY; CDR2 reads SMNVEV (reference sequence). This CDR3 is 14 amino acids long. Losses at the gene ends were 6 bases for V and 5 bases for J; bases not matched to a gene: 8. CDR3 bases: TGTGCCAGCAGCCCCCGGACTAGACAAGATACGCAGTATTTT. Protein sequence: CASSPRTRQDTQYF.

This clonotype appeared a few times. Since a much larger clone is just one base distant, this may be a read error. This CDR3 fails to terminate in the conserved phenylalanine or tryptophan, so it likely reflects a read error. V is TRBV29-1 and J is TRBJ2-3; the match to TRBD2 covers 9 bases. Looked up from germline, CDR1 is SQVTM and CDR2 is ANQGSEA. The ends lost 7 bases at V and 0 bases at J; junction bases unmatched: 11. The CDR3 covers 16 residues. CDR3 sequence reads: CSARRGSGGSTDTQYL. CDR3 DNA sequence: TGCAGCGCCCGGCGGGGTAGCGGGGGCAGCACAGATACGCAGTATTTG.

This clonotype was observed a handful of times. V usage is TRBV5-6 and J usage is TRBJ2-7, with TRBD1 identical over 8 bases. Germline CDR1 SGHDT, CDR2 YYEEEE. The CDR3 contains 16 residues. Trimming took 3 bases from V and 4 from J; bases not matched to a gene: 12. CDR3 nucleotides: TGTGCCAGCAGCTACGGGACAGGACTGAACTTGTACGAGCAGTACTTC. Translating gives CASSYGTGLNLYEQYF.

This clonotype has just a few counts. The chain recombines TRBV11-2 with TRBJ2-2, with D perhaps given as TRBD1 or TRBD2 (5 bases each). Trimming cost V 5 bases and J 7 bases, with 11 bases left between them. The CDR3 is made up of 13 amino acids. CDR1 SGHAT and CDR2 FQNNGV come from the germline V gene. As DNA, the CDR3 is TGTGCCAGCAGCCCGAGGGGTCACGGGGAGCTGTTTTTT. The encoded protein is CASSPRGHGELFF.

A few counts support this clonotype. The V gene is TRBV2, the J gene TRBJ2-2; D uncertain. V was shortened by 4 bases and J by 4 bases, with 16 bases between the two germline ends. The CDR3 is 16 residues long. CDR1 and CDR2 from the germline V gene are SNHLY and FYNNEI. The chain's CDR3 is CASSAAVATSTGELFF. The CDR3 DNA sequence: TGTGCCAGCAGTGCCGCCGTGGCGACGAGCACCGGGGAGCTGTTTTTT.

This clonotype occurred a few times. This chain uses TRBV11-2 with TRBJ2-3; 7 positions match TRBD1. Trimming took 3 bases from V and 1 from J; bases not matched to a gene: 7. This CDR3 has 16 residues. The germline CDR1 and CDR2 sequences are SGHAT and FQNNGV. CDR3 DNA: TGTGCCAGCAGCTTCCTACAGGGGCTGGGCACAGATACGCAGTATTTT. Amino acids: CASSFLQGLGTDTQYF.

The V gene is TRBV6-1, the J gene TRBJ2-7; D is unresolved. Germline V gene data show CDR1 as MNHNS and CDR2 as SASEGT. The CDR3 runs 14 residues. Trimming stripped 8 bases from V and 3 bases from J, with 17 bases between. This CDR3 is CASGARPSYYEQYF. CDR3 sequence (DNA): TGTGCCAGCGGAGCTAGACCCAGTTACTACGAGCAGTACTTC.